This T cell receptor beta chain is from a study of neurological immune-mediated disorders. Study-level findings and limits: No link was found between any clinical or MRI feature and the multiple sclerosis repertoire cluster. HTLV-1-associated myelopathy displayed the greatest TCR clonal expansion, and multiple sclerosis exhibited the smallest, lower than that of healthy controls.

This clonotype was seen ten or more times. Its matching antigen is unknown. With 10-nucleotide random UMIs included, cDNA was synthesized by 5'RACE. A single run covered 15-18 subjects with over 200 million TCR-beta sequences. TCRdb reprocessed the 5' RACE reads via MiXCR and lists one record per CDR3 protein. The sample has just under 60,000 distinct CDR3 sequences, roughly 3.2% seen once. V shed 6 bases and J shed 0 bases, with 18 bases lying between them. The CDR3 loop spans 15 amino acids. The germline V gene has CDR1 DFQATT and CDR2 SNEGSKA (reference sequence). The chain has TRBV20-1 and TRBJ2-7, with D possibly being TRBD1 (6 bases). This receptor was taken from a woman aged 25 to 39 with multiple sclerosis. The material sequenced was PBMCs. In nucleotides, the CDR3 is TGCAGTGCCTACGACCGACAGGCTTTCTCCTACGAGCAGTACTTC. This codes for CSAYDRQAFSYEQYF.